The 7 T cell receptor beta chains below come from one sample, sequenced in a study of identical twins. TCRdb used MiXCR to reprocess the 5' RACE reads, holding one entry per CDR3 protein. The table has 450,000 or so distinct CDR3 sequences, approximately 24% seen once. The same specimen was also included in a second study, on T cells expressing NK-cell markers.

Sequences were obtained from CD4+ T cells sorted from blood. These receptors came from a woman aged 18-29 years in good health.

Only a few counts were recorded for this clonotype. The chain's CDR3 is CASSLLQLAEMYQETQYF. CDR3 nucleotides: TGTGCCAGCAGCTTATTGCAGCTAGCGGAGATGTACCAAGAGACCCAGTACTTC. The chain uses TRBV11-2 and TRBJ2-5; TRBD2 matches at 7 bases. Looked up from germline, CDR1 is SGHAT and CDR2 is FQNNGV. The CDR3 is 18 amino acids. Losses at the gene ends were 2 bases for V and 0 bases for J; bases not matched to a gene: 12.

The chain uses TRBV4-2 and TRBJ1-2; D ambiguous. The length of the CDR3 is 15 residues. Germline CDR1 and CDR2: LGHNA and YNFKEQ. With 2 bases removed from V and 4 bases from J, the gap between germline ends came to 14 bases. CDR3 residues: CASSQPDPRSYGYTF. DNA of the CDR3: TGTGCCAGCAGCCAACCAGACCCGCGGAGCTATGGCTACACCTTC.

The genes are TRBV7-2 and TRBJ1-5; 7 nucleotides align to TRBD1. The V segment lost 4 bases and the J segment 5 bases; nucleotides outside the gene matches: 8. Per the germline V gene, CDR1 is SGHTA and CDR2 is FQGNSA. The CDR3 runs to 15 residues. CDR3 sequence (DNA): TGTGCCAGCAGCTCCCGACAGGGTGGTTATCAGCCCCAGCATTTT. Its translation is CASSSRQGGYQPQHF.

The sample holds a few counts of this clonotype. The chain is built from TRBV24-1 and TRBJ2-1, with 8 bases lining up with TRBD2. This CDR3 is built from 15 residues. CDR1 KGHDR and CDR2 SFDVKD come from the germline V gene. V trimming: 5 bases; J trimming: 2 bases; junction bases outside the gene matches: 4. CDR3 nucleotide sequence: TGTGCCACCAGTGCAGCGGGAGCCACCTACAATGAGCAGTTCTTC. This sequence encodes CATSAAGATYNEQFF.

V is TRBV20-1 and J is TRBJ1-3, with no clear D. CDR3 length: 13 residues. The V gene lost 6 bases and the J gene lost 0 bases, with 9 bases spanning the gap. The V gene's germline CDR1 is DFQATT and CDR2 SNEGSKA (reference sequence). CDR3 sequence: CSAKLGSGNTIYF. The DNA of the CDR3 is TGCAGTGCCAAACTAGGCTCTGGAAACACCATATATTTT.

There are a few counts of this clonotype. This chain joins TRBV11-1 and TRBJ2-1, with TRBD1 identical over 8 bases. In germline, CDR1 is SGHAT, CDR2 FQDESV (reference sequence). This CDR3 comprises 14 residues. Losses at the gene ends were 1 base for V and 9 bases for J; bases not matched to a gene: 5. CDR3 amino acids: CASSLGTGMGEQFF. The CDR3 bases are TGTGCCAGCAGCTTAGGGACAGGGATGGGTGAGCAGTTCTTC.

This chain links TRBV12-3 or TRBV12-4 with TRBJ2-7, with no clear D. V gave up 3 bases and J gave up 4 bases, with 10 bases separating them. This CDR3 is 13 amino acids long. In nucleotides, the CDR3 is TGTGCCAGCAGTTTGGAACGGCAATACGAGCAGTACTTC. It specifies CASSLERQYEQYF.